One sample yielded the 5 T cell receptor beta chains listed below, sequenced in a study of shared clonotypes between healthy human individuals. Method: immunoSEQ multiplex PCR; TCRdb's copy keeps in-frame clones and lacks some. This sample has a few million clones; 85% to 95% occur once, and the top ten carry 0.11% to 0.15%. Sequencing was done on a sample of naive CD4+ T cells sorted from blood. Stated subset: CD45RA+ positively selected. These receptor sequences come from a man between 18 and 29 years old in good health.

The V call is TRBV9, the J call TRBJ1-1; TRBD1 is a possible D gene (6 bases). Deletions cut 0 bases from V and 0 bases from J, with 9 bases between. The CDR3 is made up of 15 amino acids. Germline-derived CDR1 and CDR2 are SGDLS and YYNGEE. The CDR3 protein is CASSVGRGVNTEAFF. CDR3 nucleotide sequence: TGTGCCAGCAGCGTAGGAAGGGGGGTGAACACTGAAGCTTTCTTT.

This clone was seen only once. V gene TRBV7-9 combines with J gene TRBJ1-2; 7 positions agree with TRBD1. CDR1 and CDR2 from the germline V gene are SEHNR and FQNEAQ (reference sequence). The CDR3 spans 14 residues. Trimming removed 4 bases from V and 4 bases from J; junction bases left unmatched: 6. Here the CDR3 DNA reads TGTGCCAGCAGCTCAAACGACAGGGCCTATGGCTACACCTTC. Its protein is CASSSNDRAYGYTF.

CDR3 bases: TGTGCCAGCAGTTTATCCAGGGGTTCGAGGGGGAACACTGAAGCTTTCTTT. It specifies CASSLSRGSRGNTEAFF. This chain joins TRBV27 and TRBJ1-1, with D maybe TRBD1 (6 bases). This CDR3 has 17 residues. Trimming pared 0 bases from V and 1 base from J, leaving 15 bases between. The germline CDR1 and CDR2 sequences are MNHEY and SMNVEV (reference sequence).

This chain connects TRBV5-6 to TRBJ2-3; TRBD1 agrees at 7 bases. Per the germline V gene, CDR1 is SGHDT and CDR2 is YYEEEE. The ends lost 4 bases at V and 1 base at J; junction bases unmatched: 12. The CDR3 consists of 17 residues. CDR3 sequence reads: CASSPLGGPVGTDTQYF. CDR3 in DNA: TGTGCCAGCAGCCCCTTAGGGGGCCCGGTGGGCACAGATACGCAGTATTTT.

The chain links TRBV6-4 to TRBJ2-3, with D maybe TRBD2 (5 bases). Trimming removed 6 bases at V and 1 base at J, with 8 bases between. Germline CDR1 is MRHNA and CDR2 is SNTAGT. This CDR3 has 13 amino acids. The CDR3, as DNA: TGTGCCAGCAGGAGTAGCGGCACAGATACGCAGTATTTT. Translating gives CASRSSGTDTQYF.